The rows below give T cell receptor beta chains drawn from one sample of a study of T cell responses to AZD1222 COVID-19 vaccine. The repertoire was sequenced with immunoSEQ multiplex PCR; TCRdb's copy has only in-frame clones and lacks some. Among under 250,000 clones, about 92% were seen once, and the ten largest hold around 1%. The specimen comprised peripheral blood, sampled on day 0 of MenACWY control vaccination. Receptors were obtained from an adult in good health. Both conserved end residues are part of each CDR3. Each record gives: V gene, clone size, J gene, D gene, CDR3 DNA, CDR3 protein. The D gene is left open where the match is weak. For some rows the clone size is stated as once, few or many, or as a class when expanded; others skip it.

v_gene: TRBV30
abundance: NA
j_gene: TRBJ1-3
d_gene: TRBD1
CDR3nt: TGTGCCTGGAGTCCCCTGGACAGGGAAATGCCCACCATATATTTT
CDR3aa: CAWSPLDREMPTIYF

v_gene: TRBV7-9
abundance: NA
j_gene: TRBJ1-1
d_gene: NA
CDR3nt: TGTGCCAGCAGCTCGAGTAACACTGAAGCTTTCTTT
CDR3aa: CASSSSNTEAFF

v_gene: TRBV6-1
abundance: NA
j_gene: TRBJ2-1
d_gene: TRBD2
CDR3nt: TGTGCCAGCAGTGAATCGGGGGGGAAATTCAATGAGCAGTTCTTC
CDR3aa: CASSESGGKFNEQFF

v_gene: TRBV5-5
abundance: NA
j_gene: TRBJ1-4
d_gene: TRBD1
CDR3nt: TGTGCCAGCAGCTTTCAGGGGGCTTTATCTGAAAAACTGTTTTTT
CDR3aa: CASSFQGALSEKLFF

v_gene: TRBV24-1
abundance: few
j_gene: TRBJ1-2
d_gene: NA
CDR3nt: TGTGCCACCAGTGAAAGGAACTATGGCTACACCTTC
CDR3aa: CATSERNYGYTF

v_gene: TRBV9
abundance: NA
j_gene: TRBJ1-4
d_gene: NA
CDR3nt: TGTGCCAGCAGCGTAGATCGGGGGAATGAAAAACTGTTTTTT
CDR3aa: CASSVDRGNEKLFF

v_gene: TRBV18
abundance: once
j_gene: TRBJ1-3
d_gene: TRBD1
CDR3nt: TGTGCCAGCTCACAAGGACAGGGCCGCTCTGGAAACACCATATATTTT
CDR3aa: CASSQGQGRSGNTIYF

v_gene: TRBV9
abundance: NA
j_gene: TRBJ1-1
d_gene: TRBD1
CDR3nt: TGTGCCAGCAGCGTGGGGGTAGGGGGCTCTGAAGCTTTCTTT
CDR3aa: CASSVGVGGSEAFF

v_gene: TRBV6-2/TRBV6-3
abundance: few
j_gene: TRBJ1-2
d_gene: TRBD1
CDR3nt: TGTGCCAGCAGTTACACGGGACAGGGTCCCAACTATGGCTACACCTTC
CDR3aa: CASSYTGQGPNYGYTF

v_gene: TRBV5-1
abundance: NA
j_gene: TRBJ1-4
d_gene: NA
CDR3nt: TGCGCCAGCAGCTTGGTGGGGGCCCAGGTTCTGTTTTTT
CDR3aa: CASSLVGAQVLFF

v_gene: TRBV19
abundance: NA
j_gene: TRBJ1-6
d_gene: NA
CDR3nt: TGTGCCAGTAGTATGGGCCAGGGAAATTTAAAGGCCCTCCACTTT
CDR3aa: CASSMGQGNLKALHF

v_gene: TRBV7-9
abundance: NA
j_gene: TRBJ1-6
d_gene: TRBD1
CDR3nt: TGTGCCAGCAGCTTGGGGCAGGGGGATTCACCCCTCCACTTT
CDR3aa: CASSLGQGDSPLHF

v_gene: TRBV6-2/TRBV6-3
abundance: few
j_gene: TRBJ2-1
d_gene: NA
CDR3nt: TGTGCCAGCAGTCAACCGACAGACAACTACAATGAGCAGTTCTTC
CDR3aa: CASSQPTDNYNEQFF

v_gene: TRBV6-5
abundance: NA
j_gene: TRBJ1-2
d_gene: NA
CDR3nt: TGTGCCAGCACAGAGCCCGGGAGGGTCTATGGCTACACCTTC
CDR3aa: CASTEPGRVYGYTF

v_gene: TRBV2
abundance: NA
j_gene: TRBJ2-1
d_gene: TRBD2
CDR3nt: TGTGCCAGCAGGAGACTAGCTAATGACAATGAGCAGTTCTTC
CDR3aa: CASRRLANDNEQFF

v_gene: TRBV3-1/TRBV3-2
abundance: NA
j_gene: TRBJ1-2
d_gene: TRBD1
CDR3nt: TGTGCCAGTCGGACAGGGGGGAACTATGGCTACACCTTC
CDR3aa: CASRTGGNYGYTF

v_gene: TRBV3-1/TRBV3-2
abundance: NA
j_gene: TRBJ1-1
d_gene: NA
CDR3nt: TGTGCCAGCAGCCAAGCCGACTACACTGAAGCTTTCTTT
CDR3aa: CASSQADYTEAFF

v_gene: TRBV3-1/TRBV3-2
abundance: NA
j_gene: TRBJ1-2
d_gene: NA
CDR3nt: TGTGCCAGCAGCCAAGAACCGGATCTAAGAGGCTACACCTTC
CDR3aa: CASSQEPDLRGYTF

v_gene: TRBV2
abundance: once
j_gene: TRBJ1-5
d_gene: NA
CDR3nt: TGTGCCAGCACCCGACAGAGCAATCAGCCCCAGCATTTT
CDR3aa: CASTRQSNQPQHF

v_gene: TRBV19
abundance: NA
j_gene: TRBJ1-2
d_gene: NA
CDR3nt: TGTGCCAGTAGCCTCCCCCCCAGCGGCTACACCTTC
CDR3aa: CASSLPPSGYTF

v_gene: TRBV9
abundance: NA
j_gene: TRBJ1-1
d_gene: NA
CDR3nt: TGTGCCAGCAGCGTAGGAGCCCTGGGCACTGAAGCTTTCTTT
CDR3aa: CASSVGALGTEAFF

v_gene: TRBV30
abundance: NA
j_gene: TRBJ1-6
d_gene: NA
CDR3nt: TGTGCCTGGAGTAGGCAGATTAATTCACCCCTCCACTTT
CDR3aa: CAWSRQINSPLHF

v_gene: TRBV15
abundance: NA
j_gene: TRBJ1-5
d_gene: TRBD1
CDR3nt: TGTGCCACCAGCAGAGCGGGACAGGGGAATCAGCCCCAGCATTTT
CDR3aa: CATSRAGQGNQPQHF

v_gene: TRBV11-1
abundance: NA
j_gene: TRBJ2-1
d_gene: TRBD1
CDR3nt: TGTGCCAGCAGCCCACGGGACAGGCGATCCTACAATGAGCAGTTCTTC
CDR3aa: CASSPRDRRSYNEQFF

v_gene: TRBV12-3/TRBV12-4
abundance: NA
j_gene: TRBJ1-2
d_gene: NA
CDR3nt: TGTGCCAGCAGTTCCGGAGCACACGGTTACACCTTC
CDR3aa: CASSSGAHGYTF

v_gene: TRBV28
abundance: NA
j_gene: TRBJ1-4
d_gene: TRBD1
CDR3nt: TGTGCCAGCAGCCGGACGGTAGACAGGGCGACTAATGAAAAACTGTTTTTT
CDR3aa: CASSRTVDRATNEKLFF

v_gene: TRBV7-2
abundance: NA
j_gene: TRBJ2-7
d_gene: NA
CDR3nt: TGTGCCAGCAGCTTGCAAGGGGGTTCCTCCTACGAGCAGTACTTC
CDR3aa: CASSLQGGSSYEQYF

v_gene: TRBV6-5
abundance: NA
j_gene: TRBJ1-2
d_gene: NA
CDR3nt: TGTGCCAGCAGTCGTACCACGTTTGCCGGGAATGGCTACACCTTC
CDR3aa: CASSRTTFAGNGYTF

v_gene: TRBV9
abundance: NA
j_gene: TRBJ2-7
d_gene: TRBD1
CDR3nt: TGTGCCAGCAGCGCGACAGGGTCGGGTGAGCAGTACTTC
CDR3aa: CASSATGSGEQYF

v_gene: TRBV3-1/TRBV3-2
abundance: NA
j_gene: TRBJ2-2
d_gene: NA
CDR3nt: TGTGCCAGCAGCCAAGGGTGGGGCACTGGCACCGGGGAGCTGTTTTTT
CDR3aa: CASSQGWGTGTGELFF

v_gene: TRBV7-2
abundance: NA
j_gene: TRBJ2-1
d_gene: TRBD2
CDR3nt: TGTGCCAGCAGCTTAGCCGGCGCGGGGGGTTCCAATGAGCAGTTCTTC
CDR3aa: CASSLAGAGGSNEQFF

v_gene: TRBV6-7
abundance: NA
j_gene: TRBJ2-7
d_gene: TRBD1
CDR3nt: TGTGCCAGCAGTTTCTCCGGGACAGAGACCTACGAGCAGTACTTC
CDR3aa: CASSFSGTETYEQYF

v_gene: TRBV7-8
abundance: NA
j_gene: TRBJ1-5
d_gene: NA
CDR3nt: TGTGCCAGCAGCTTAGGGGCTTGGGTCCAGCCCCAGCATTTT
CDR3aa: CASSLGAWVQPQHF

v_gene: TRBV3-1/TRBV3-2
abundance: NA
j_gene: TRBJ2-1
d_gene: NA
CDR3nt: TGTGCCAGCAGCCAAGTTTCCATCCATTCACACTCAGCCAATGAGCAGTTCTTC
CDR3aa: CASSQVSIHSHSANEQFF

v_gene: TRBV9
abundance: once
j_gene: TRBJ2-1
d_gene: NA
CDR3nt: TGTGCCAGCAGCGTAGGGGCAGGGAGTAACAATGAGCAGTTCTTC
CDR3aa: CASSVGAGSNNEQFF

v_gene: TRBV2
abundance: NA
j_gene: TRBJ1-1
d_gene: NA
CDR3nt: TGTGCCAGCAGTGTAGGGTCAGGGCGGAACACTGAAGCTTTCTTT
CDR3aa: CASSVGSGRNTEAFF

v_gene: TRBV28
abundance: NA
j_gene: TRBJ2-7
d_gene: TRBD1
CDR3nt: TGTGCCAGCAGTTCAGGGGGCTGGTCCTACGAGCAGTACTTC
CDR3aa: CASSSGGWSYEQYF

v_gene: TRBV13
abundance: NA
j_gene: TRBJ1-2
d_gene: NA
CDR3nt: TGTGCCAGCAGCTTCCAAGCCTTGGGGAATTATGGCTACACCTTC
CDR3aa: CASSFQALGNYGYTF

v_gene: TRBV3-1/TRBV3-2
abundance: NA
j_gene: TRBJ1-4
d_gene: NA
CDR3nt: TGTGCCAGCAGCTATCCGGGAGGCAAACTGTTTTTT
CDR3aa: CASSYPGGKLFF

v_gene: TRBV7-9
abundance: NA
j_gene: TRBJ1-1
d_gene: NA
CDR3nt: TGTGCCAGCAGCCCCGGACAGTTAAACACTGAAGCTTTCTTT
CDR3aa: CASSPGQLNTEAFF

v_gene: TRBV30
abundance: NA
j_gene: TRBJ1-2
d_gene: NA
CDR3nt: TGTGCCTGGAGATCTCAGGGCTACACCTTC
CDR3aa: CAWRSQGYTF

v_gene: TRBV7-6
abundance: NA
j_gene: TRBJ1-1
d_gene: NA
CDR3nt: TGTGCCAGCAGCCCTCGCGAAGCTTTCTTT
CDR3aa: CASSPREAFF

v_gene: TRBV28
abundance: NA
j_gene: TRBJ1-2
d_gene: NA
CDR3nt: TGTGCCAGCAGTTCCGCTATCGGCCCTTGGGGCTACACCTTC
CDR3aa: CASSSAIGPWGYTF

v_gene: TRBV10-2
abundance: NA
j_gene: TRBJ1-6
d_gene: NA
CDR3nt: TGCGCCAGCCACCTTGTCATCGGCTCACCCCTCCACTTT
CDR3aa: CASHLVIGSPLHF

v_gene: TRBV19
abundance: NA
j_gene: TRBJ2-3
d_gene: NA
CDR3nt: TGTGCCAGTAGCCGCTCCCGGCGGGGCCGCACAGATACGCAGTATTTT
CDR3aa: CASSRSRRGRTDTQYF

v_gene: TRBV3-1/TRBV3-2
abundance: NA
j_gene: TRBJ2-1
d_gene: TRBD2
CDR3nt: TGTGCCAGCAGCCACCAGACGACTAGCGGGGGGTCAGGTGAGCAGTTCTTC
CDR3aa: CASSHQTTSGGSGEQFF

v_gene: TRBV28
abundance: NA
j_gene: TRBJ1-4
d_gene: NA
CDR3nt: TGTGCCAGCAGTTCTCCAGCAACTAATGAAAAACTGTTTTTT
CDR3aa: CASSSPATNEKLFF

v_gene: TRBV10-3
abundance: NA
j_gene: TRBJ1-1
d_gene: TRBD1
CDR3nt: TGTGCCATCAGTGAGGGACAGGGGAACACTGAAGCTTTCTTT
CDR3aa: CAISEGQGNTEAFF

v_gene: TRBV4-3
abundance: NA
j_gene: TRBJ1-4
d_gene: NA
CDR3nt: TGCGCCAGCAGCCAAGGCCTGGGACGGCGTAATGAAAAACTGTTTTTT
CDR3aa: CASSQGLGRRNEKLFF

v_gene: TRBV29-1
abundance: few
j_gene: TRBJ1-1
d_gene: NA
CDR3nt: TGCAGCGTTGAAACGGGTTGGACTGAAGCTTTCTTT
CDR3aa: CSVETGWTEAFF

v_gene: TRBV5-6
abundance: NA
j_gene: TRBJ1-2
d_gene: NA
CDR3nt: TGTGCCAGCAGCCCTCCCGGGACGGGACCTGCATTC
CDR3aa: CASSPPGTGPAF

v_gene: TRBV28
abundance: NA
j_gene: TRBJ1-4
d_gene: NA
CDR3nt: TGTGCCAGCTGTCTTTTAGGGCCTAGTGAAAAACTGTTTTTT
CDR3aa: CASCLLGPSEKLFF

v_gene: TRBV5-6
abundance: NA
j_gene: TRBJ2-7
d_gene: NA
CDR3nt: TGTGCCAGCAGCCCCTGGGGATCCGAGCAGTACTTC
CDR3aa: CASSPWGSEQYF

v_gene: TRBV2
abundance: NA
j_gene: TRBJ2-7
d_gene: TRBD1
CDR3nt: TGTGCCAGCACAACAGGGGGAGGCGAGCAGTACTTC
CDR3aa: CASTTGGGEQYF

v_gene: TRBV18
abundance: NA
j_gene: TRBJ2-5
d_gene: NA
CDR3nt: TGTGCCAGCTCACCATTCGAGACCCAGTACTTC
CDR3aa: CASSPFETQYF

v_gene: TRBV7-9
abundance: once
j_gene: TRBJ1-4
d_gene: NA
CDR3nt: TGTGCCAGCAGCTCGGACATGAGGGATGAAAAACTGTTTTTT
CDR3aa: CASSSDMRDEKLFF

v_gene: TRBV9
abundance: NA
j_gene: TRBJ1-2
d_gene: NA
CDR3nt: TGTGCCAGCAGCCCCCCCACAGGGACCAACTATGGCTACACCTTC
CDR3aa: CASSPPTGTNYGYTF

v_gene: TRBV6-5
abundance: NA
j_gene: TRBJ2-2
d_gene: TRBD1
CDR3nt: TGTGCCAGCCAAGGAGGACAGGGTTATTCCGGGGAGCTGTTTTTT
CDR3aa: CASQGGQGYSGELFF